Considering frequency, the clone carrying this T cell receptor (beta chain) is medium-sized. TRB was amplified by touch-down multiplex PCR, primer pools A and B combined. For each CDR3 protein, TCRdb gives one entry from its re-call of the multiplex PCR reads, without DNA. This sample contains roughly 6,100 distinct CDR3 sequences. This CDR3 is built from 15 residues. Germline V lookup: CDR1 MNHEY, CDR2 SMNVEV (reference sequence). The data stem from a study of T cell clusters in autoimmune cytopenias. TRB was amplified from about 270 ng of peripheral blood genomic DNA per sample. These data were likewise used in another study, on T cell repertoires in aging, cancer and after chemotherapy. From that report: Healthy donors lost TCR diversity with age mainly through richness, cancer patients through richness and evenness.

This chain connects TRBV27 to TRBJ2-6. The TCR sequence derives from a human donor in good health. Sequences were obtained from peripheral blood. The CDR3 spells CASSLSVSGANVLTF.